The rows below give T cell receptor beta chains drawn from one sample of a study of cytomegalovirus exposure and HLA in healthy donors. This table comes from immunoSEQ multiplex PCR, and its TCRdb copy is limited to in-frame clones, with some not included. The profile shows about 95,000 clones, roughly four fifths of them singletons. Sequencing was done on a sample of PBMCs. The receptors come from a man aged 30 to 45 in good health and CMV-seropositive. The CDR3 runs from the conserved cysteine through the conserved F or W. Fields, in order: D gene, J gene, V gene, clone size, CDR3 DNA, CDR3 protein. A D gene is named only where the DNA matches it firmly. The size entry is marked missing in some rows and otherwise reads once, few, many or a size class.

NA	TRBJ2-7	TRBV6-5	NA	TGTGCCAGCAGTTTCGACAAGCAGTACTTC	CASSFDKQYF
TRBD2	TRBJ2-2	TRBV28	NA	TGTGCCAGCAGTCCTAGCCCCAGCGGGAGACGCACCGGGGAGCTGTTTTTT	CASSPSPSGRRTGELFF
NA	TRBJ2-2	TRBV27	NA	TGTGCCAGCAGTTTGTACAAGAACACCGGGGAGCTGTTTTTT	CASSLYKNTGELFF
NA	TRBJ2-3	TRBV25-1	NA	TGTGCCAGCAGTGAATGGCCCGGGGCAGATACGCAGTATTTT	CASSEWPGADTQYF
TRBD2	TRBJ2-3	TRBV7-2	NA	TGTGCCAGCAGCTTGAGCGGGAGCCCAACAGATACGCAGTATTTT	CASSLSGSPTDTQYF
TRBD2	TRBJ2-1	TRBV5-1	NA	TGCGCCAGCTGTCGGCTAGCGGGAGAAGGTGAGCAGTTCTTC	CASCRLAGEGEQFF
TRBD2	TRBJ2-5	TRBV28	once	TGTGCCAGCAGTTCTCCCCAGCGGGAGAAGGAGACCCAGTACTTC	CASSSPQREKETQYF
TRBD1	TRBJ2-5	TRBV7-9	NA	TGTGCCAGCAGGGTGACAGGGGGGACTGCGGAGACCCAGTACTTC	CASRVTGGTAETQYF
NA	TRBJ2-7	TRBV19	NA	TGTGCCAGTAGAATCCGTCGCGAATCCTACGAGCAGTACTTC	CASRIRRESYEQYF
NA	TRBJ2-7	TRBV11-2	NA	TGTGCCAGCAGGGTTCTTAGGAGCCCCGAGCAGTACTTC	CASRVLRSPEQYF
NA	TRBJ1-4	TRBV4-3	NA	TGCGCCAGCAGCCAAGGCTCACAGGCTAATGAAAAACTGTTTTTT	CASSQGSQANEKLFF